Listed below are T cell receptor beta chains from one sample, sequenced in a study of Graves' ophthalmopathy and Graves' hyperthyroidism. TCRdb re-called the multiplex PCR reads through MiXCR, storing one row per CDR3 protein. The sample yields about half a million distinct CDR3 sequences, approximately 15% seen once. Sequenced: blood. The source of these receptors is a woman in her 30s with Graves' ophthalmopathy. Each CDR3 is given with its conserved first and last residue. A D gene is named only where the DNA matches it firmly. Size is stated for part of the rows, as once, few or many counts, or as a class when the clone is expanded.

v_call	clone_size	d_call	j_call	cdr3_aa	cdr3_nt
TRBV5-1	-	-	TRBJ1-1	CASSLEGGLMNTDAFF	TGCGCCAGCAGCTTGGAAGGGGGACTAATGAACACTGATGCTTTCTTT
TRBV7-9	many	-	TRBJ2-7	CASSSGGTDHYEQYF	TGTGCCAGCAGCTCCGGAGGGACAGACCACTACGAGCAGTACTTC
TRBV5-6	-	-	TRBJ2-7	CASSYRRGGHSYEQYF	TGTGCCAGCAGCTATCGGAGGGGGGGGCACTCCTACGAGCAGTACTTC
TRBV6-1	many	-	TRBJ1-5	CASRDGSNQPQHF	TGTGCCAGCCGAGACGGAAGCAATCAGCCCCAGCATTTT
TRBV6-1	-	-	TRBJ1-5	CASTPVPNQPQHF	TGTGCCAGCACTCCGGTACCTAATCAGCCTCAGCATTTT
TRBV6-5	many	-	TRBJ1-2	CATIYGTREFNYGYTF	TGTGCCACCATTTATGGGACCCGCGAGTTTAACTATGGCTACACCTTC
TRBV5-1	many	TRBD1	TRBJ2-4	CASSLPGGDIQYF	TGCGCCAGCAGCTTGCCAGGGGGTGACATTCAGTACTTC
TRBV20-1	many	TRBD2	TRBJ2-5	CSAATSGRETQYF	TGCAGTGCCGCGACCAGCGGGAGAGAGACCCAGTACTTC
TRBV18	few	-	TRBJ1-1	CASSPPGSGAGNTEAFF	TGTGCCAGCTCACCACCGGGGTCAGGGGCGGGGAACACTGAAGCTTTCTTT
TRBV18	many	-	TRBJ1-1	CASSPPGWQGGTEAFF	TGTGCCAGCTCACCCCCCGGTTGGCAGGGAGGGACTGAAGCTTTCTTT
TRBV6-1	many	-	TRBJ1-5	CASRDSTQPQHF	TGTGCCAGCAGGGACAGTACACAGCCCCAGCATTTT
TRBV6-5	few	-	TRBJ1-3	CASSYSWGNTIYF	TGTGCCAGCAGTTACTCCTGGGGAAACACCATATATTTT
TRBV6-4	many	TRBD2	TRBJ2-7	CASTRTGTTSGRVNPSYEQYF	TGTGCCAGCACCCGGACAGGAACTACTAGCGGGAGGGTAAACCCCTCCTACGAGCAGTACTTC
TRBV5-1	many	-	TRBJ1-5	CASSLPGPCSNQPQHF	TGCGCCAGCAGCTTGCCCGGACCCTGTAGCAATCAGCCCCAGCATTTT
TRBV6-5	many	-	TRBJ1-2	CASSFAFYGYTF	TGTGCCAGCAGTTTTGCCTTCTATGGCTACACCTTC
TRBV4-1	many	TRBD1	TRBJ2-7	CASSQAQGDEQYF	TGCGCCAGCAGCCAAGCCCAGGGGGACGAGCAGTACTTC
TRBV29-1	many	TRBD1	TRBJ2-7	CSAGTDSYEQYF	TGCAGCGCTGGGACAGACTCCTACGAGCAGTACTTC
TRBV11-2	many	-	TRBJ2-7	CASSSSAELYEQYF	TGTGCCAGCAGCTCGTCAGCGGAACTTTACGAGCAGTACTTC
TRBV6-5	many	-	TRBJ2-5	CASRPGGGRKTQYF	TGTGCCAGCAGGCCCGGAGGAGGGAGGAAGACCCAGTACTTC
TRBV15	many	TRBD1	TRBJ1-5	CATSRVKGGFFQPQHF	TGTGCCACCAGCAGGGTCAAAGGGGGCTTTTTTCAGCCCCAGCATTTT
TRBV7-9	many	-	TRBJ2-2	CASSALENTGELFF	TGTGCCAGCAGCGCATTAGAAAACACCGGGGAGCTGTTTTTT
TRBV7-6	-	-	TRBJ2-2	CASRRMSGSTGELFF	TGTGCCAGCAGACGTATGTCAGGGAGCACCGGGGAGCTGTTTTTT